The 25 T cell receptor beta chains below were found in one sample sequenced in a study of memory CD4+ T cells and cytomegalovirus serostatus. Sequenced by immunoSEQ multiplex PCR; TCRdb stores in-frame clones only, minus some. The data hold 20,000 to 30,000 clones, with 75% observed a single time. Single viable CD3+CD4+CD8-CD45RO+ cells were sorted as the memory CD4+ T cells. The sequencing input was memory CD4+ T cells from blood. The origin of the receptors is an adult in good health and CMV-seronegative.

The chain has TRBV27 and TRBJ1-2; TRBD1 is a possible D gene (5 bases). The germline V gene encodes CDR1 MNHEY and CDR2 SMNVEV (reference sequence). The CDR3 length is 14 residues. Trimming shortened V by 5 bases and J by 4 bases, and 14 bases separated the two germline ends. The DNA for the CDR3 is TGTGCCAGCAGTCCCAGTCCAGGGCCCTATGGCTACACCTTC. This sequence encodes CASSPSPGPYGYTF.

The chain employs TRBV7-9 and TRBJ1-1, with D hard to call. Between the trimmed V and J ends, which lost 6 bases and 0 bases, there was a span of 5 bases. The germline V gene encodes CDR1 SEHNR and CDR2 FQNEAQ (reference sequence). This CDR3 is built from 12 residues. The CDR3 is CASRKMNTEAFF. CDR3 DNA: TGTGCCAGCAGAAAGATGAACACTGAAGCTTTCTTT.

Comments on this clone: The sample has other DNA sequences that encode this CDR3 too. The CDR3 DNA sequence: TGCAGTGCGAGGCAGGAGACCCAGTACTTC. Amino acids: CSARQETQYF. V and J are TRBV20-1 and TRBJ2-5; D uncertain. Trimming took off 6 bases at V and 5 bases at J, with 7 bases between the two ends. The germline gives CDR1 DFQATT, CDR2 SNEGSKA (reference sequence). This CDR3 comprises 10 residues.

This CDR3 reads CATRGGGRAGELFF. The CDR3 bases are TGCGCCACCCGTGGAGGGGGGCGGGCCGGGGAGCTGTTTTTT. V usage is TRBV5-1 and J usage is TRBJ2-2; D is possibly TRBD1 or TRBD2 (6 bases each). V lost 9 bases and J 6 bases, leaving 18 bases between the germline ends. Germline values: CDR1 SGHRS, CDR2 YFSETQ. This CDR3 contains 14 residues.

V usage is TRBV29-1 and J usage is TRBJ2-3, with D perhaps being TRBD1 or TRBD2 (5 bases each). The CDR3 loop spans 15 amino acids. Per germline, CDR1 SQVTM and CDR2 ANQGSEA. V was trimmed by 6 bases and J by 0 bases, leaving 16 bases between them. Here the CDR3 reads CSVRVLGDSTDTQYF. In nucleotides, the CDR3 is TGCAGCGTCCGGGTCTTGGGGGATAGCACAGATACGCAGTATTTT.

The CDR3, as DNA: TGTGCCAGCAGCGAGCGGGGGGCCCAAGAGACCCAGTACTTC. Its translation is CASSERGAQETQYF. V usage is TRBV9 and J usage is TRBJ2-5, with 9 bases lining up with TRBD2. Germline-derived CDR1 and CDR2 are SGDLS and YYNGEE. The CDR3 consists of 14 residues. The V and J ends lost 3 bases and 1 base, in that order; junction bases with no gene match: 1.

This rearrangement joins TRBV4-2 to TRBJ2-2; weak D call: TRBD2 (6 bases). V was trimmed by 2 bases and J by 4 bases, leaving 11 bases between them. The CDR3 is made up of 15 amino acids. The germline V gene has CDR1 LGHNA and CDR2 YNFKEQ. CDR3 nucleotide sequence: TGTGCCAGCAGCCAACTTACCGGGAGCACCGGGGAGCTGTTTTTT. Translation gives CASSQLTGSTGELFF.

The chain joins TRBV6-1 to TRBJ1-1; 10 nucleotides align to TRBD1. This CDR3 region has 12 residues. V was pared by 6 bases and J by 9 bases, with 4 bases of the junction left unmatched. Per germline, CDR1 MNHNS and CDR2 SASEGT. CDR3 bases: TGTGCCAGCAGCACGGGACAGGGGCAAGCTTTCTTT. Encoded protein: CASSTGQGQAFF.

This clone was observed a handful of times. J is TRBJ1-1 and V is TRBV5-6; D not certain. Germline V gene lookup returns CDR1 SGHDT and CDR2 YYEEEE. The CDR3 extends over 11 amino acids. The V end was cut by 0 bases, the J end by 11 bases, with 8 bases between. CDR3 in amino acids: CASSLGRLAFF. CDR3 DNA sequence: TGTGCCAGCAGCTTGGGACGGTTGGCTTTCTTT.

The chain joins TRBV29-1 to TRBJ1-2; D is possibly TRBD1 (6 bases). This CDR3 contains 15 residues. Germline V gene data show CDR1 as SQVTM and CDR2 as ANQGSEA. The V gene lost 5 bases and the J gene lost 2 bases, with 18 bases spanning the gap. CDR3 bases: TGCAGCGTTTTTGGTTTGACACAGGGAAACTATGGCTACACCTTC. Translated: CSVFGLTQGNYGYTF.

CDR3 nucleotide sequence: TGTGCCTGGAGTGTATCGACAGGGGGCCCCTACGAGCAGTACTTC. Amino acid sequence: CAWSVSTGGPYEQYF. The rearrangement uses TRBV30 and TRBJ2-7; 10 positions match TRBD1. V lost 0 bases to trimming and J lost 2 bases; unmatched junction nucleotides: 4. The CDR3 has 15 amino acids. CDR1 and CDR2 from the germline V gene are GTSNPN and SVGIG (reference sequence). Filled out from reference TRBV30 and TRBJ2-7, the complete variable domain reads SQTIHQWPATLVQPVGSPLSLECTVEGTSNPNLYWYRQAAGRGLQLLFYSVGIGQISSEVPQNLSASRPQDRQFILSSKKLLLSDSGFYLCAWSVSTGGPYEQYFGPGTRLTVT.

V gene TRBV10-3 combines with J gene TRBJ1-4, with no clear D. V lost 3 bases to trimming and J lost 7 bases, with 9 bases between them. CDR3 length equals 13 residues. Looked up from germline, CDR1 is ENHRY and CDR2 is SYGVKD. CDR3 sequence reads: CAISELDGEKLFF. The CDR3, as DNA: TGTGCCATCAGTGAACTGGACGGTGAAAAACTGTTTTTT.

J is TRBJ2-3 and V is TRBV9, with 9 bases aligning to TRBD1. Unmatched junction bases numbered 2, after V lost 2 bases and J lost 1 base. The CDR3 loop spans 15 amino acids. CDR1 and CDR2 from the germline V gene are SGDLS and YYNGEE. CDR3 in DNA: TGTGCCAGCAGCGTGGGACAGGGTGGCACAGATACGCAGTATTTT. This encodes CASSVGQGGTDTQYF.

The V call is TRBV30, the J call TRBJ1-1; D is unclear. Germline-derived CDR1 and CDR2 are GTSNPN and SVGIG (reference sequence). There are 12 residues in the CDR3. Trimming left V 0 bases short and J 11 bases short, with 13 bases between. The DNA of the CDR3 is TGTGCCTGGAGTGTAAACTTGGTTGGGGCTTTCTTT. Translated, it gives CAWSVNLVGAFF.

The table lists this clone with a few counts. The V gene is TRBV1, the J gene TRBJ2-5; the table's D gene call, TRBD1, was not cross checked with the DNA. TRBV1 is deemed a pseudogene. The CDR3 sequence is 13 residues long. The CDR3 nucleotides read TGCACCAGCAGCCCCACATTATGGGAGACCCAGTACTTC. It specifies CTSSPTLWETQYF.

Only a few counts were recorded for this clone. J is TRBJ2-7 and V is TRBV18, with 7 bases matching TRBD1. Germline V gene data show CDR1 as KGHSH and CDR2 as LQKENI. Losses at the gene ends were 3 bases for V and 2 bases for J; bases not matched to a gene: 4. CDR3 length: 14 residues. The CDR3 sequence: CASSPRQGTYEQYF. DNA of the CDR3: TGTGCCAGCTCACCTCGACAGGGAACCTACGAGCAGTACTTC. Using reference TRBV18 and TRBJ2-7 for the parts outside the CDR3, the full variable domain is NAGVMQNPRHLVRRRGQEARLRCSPMKGHSHVYWYRQLPEEGLKFMVYLQKENIIDESGMPKERFSAEFPKEGPSILRIQQVVRGDSAAYFCASSPRQGTYEQYFGPGTRLTVT.

This clone was seen once. This chain joins TRBV7-2 and TRBJ2-5; D uncertain. Trimming pared 2 bases from V and 5 bases from J, leaving 9 bases between. The V gene's germline CDR1 is SGHTA and CDR2 FQGNSA. This CDR3 comprises 13 residues. The CDR3 region is CASSLNIQETQYF. The CDR3 DNA sequence: TGTGCCAGCAGCTTAAACATCCAGGAGACCCAGTACTTC.

V gene TRBV4-3 combines with J gene TRBJ1-2, with 8 bases identical to TRBD1. The germline V gene encodes CDR1 LGHNA and CDR2 YSLEER. The trim removed 0 bases at V and 3 bases at J, leaving 6 bases unmatched. The CDR3 extends over 16 amino acids. The CDR3 here is CASSQDRTGPYYGYTF. The CDR3 coding sequence is TGCGCCAGCAGCCAAGATCGGACAGGGCCATACTATGGCTACACCTTC.

The V call is TRBV5-5, the J call TRBJ1-2, with D tentatively TRBD1 (6 bases). Germline lookup yields CDR1 SGHKS and CDR2 YYEKEE (reference sequence). Deletions cut 0 bases from V and 6 bases from J, with 15 bases between. The CDR3 extends over 15 amino acids. The CDR3 loop is CASSLETGRVNGYTF. CDR3 bases: TGTGCCAGCAGCTTGGAAACAGGGCGCGTCAATGGCTACACCTTC.

This chain joins TRBV19 and TRBJ2-2, with TRBD2 identical over 13 bases. The CDR3 has 18 residues. Germline CDR1 reads LNHDA; CDR2 reads SQIVND (reference sequence). The V gene end was trimmed by 2 bases and the J gene end by 9 bases; junction bases not matched to a gene: 12. The CDR3 bases are TGTGCCAGTAGTATAATGCAAGGGACTAGCGGGGCTCGGCGGGAGCTGTTTTTT. Translating gives CASSIMQGTSGARRELFF.

V is TRBV6-1 and J is TRBJ1-3; D possibly corresponds to TRBD1 (6 bases). Trimming took 2 bases from V and 4 from J, leaving 18 bases between them. Germline loops: CDR1 MNHNS, CDR2 SASEGT. There are 17 residues in the CDR3. CDR3 in amino acids: CASSETGAAGVGNTIYF. The DNA for the CDR3 is TGTGCCAGCAGTGAAACGGGGGCCGCGGGGGTGGGAAACACCATATATTTT.

The gene calls are TRBV6-6 and TRBJ2-7, with 8 bases fitting TRBD1. With 5 bases clipped from V and 2 bases from J, the junction kept 5 bases outside the gene matches. Germline loops: CDR1 MNHNY, CDR2 SVGAGI (reference sequence). The CDR3 length is 14 residues. This CDR3 reads CASSRGQGTYEQYF. CDR3 in DNA: TGTGCCAGCAGTCGAGGACAGGGAACCTACGAGCAGTACTTC.

The gene calls are TRBV18 and TRBJ2-7, with TRBD1 matching over 9 bases. The trim removed 5 bases at V and 5 bases at J, leaving 4 bases unmatched. Germline CDR1 is KGHSH and CDR2 is LQKENI. This CDR3 contains 13 residues. CDR3 in amino acids: CASSFRDRDEQYF. The CDR3 bases are TGTGCCAGCTCATTCCGGGACAGGGACGAGCAGTACTTC.

V gene TRBV20-1 combines with J gene TRBJ1-1; the D gene is possibly TRBD1 (5 bases). V was clipped by 5 bases and J by 7 bases, with 11 bases between them. This CDR3 contains 11 residues. Germline values: CDR1 DFQATT, CDR2 SNEGSKA (reference sequence). The CDR3, as DNA: TGCAGTGCTGAGGACAAGCTTGAAGCTTTCTTT. Protein: CSAEDKLEAFF.

This chain joins TRBV20-1 and TRBJ1-2; D might be TRBD1 (5 bases). Germline loops: CDR1 DFQATT, CDR2 SNEGSKA (reference sequence). The CDR3 has 11 residues. The V end was cut by 3 bases, the J end by 4 bases, with 6 bases between. As DNA, the CDR3 is TGCAGTGCTAGTGACAGCTATGGCTACACCTTC. Its protein is CSASDSYGYTF.